One sample yielded the 18 T cell receptor beta chains listed below, sequenced in a study of PD-L1 blockade in urothelial cancer. The method was immunoSEQ multiplex PCR; TCRdb's version includes in-frame clones alone and lacks a portion of them. The top ten clones hold roughly 3.9% of a sample with 45,000 to 50,000 clones, roughly 88% of them seen once. Material: PBMCs, obtained around atezolizumab (anti-PD-L1) treatment. The receptor source for this set is a man older than 75 with urothelial cancer.

The chain joins TRBV11-2 to TRBJ2-1; 9 bases align to TRBD1. The CDR3 runs to 14 residues. CDR1 is SGHAT, CDR2 FQNNGV, per germline. The V segment lost 5 bases and the J segment 4 bases; nucleotides outside the gene matches: 3. CDR3 residues: CASSRGQGYNEQFF. The CDR3 DNA follows: TGTGCCAGCAGCCGTGGACAGGGGTACAATGAGCAGTTCTTC.

The rearrangement joins TRBV7-2 to TRBJ2-2; 7 bases agree with TRBD2. This CDR3 is built from 14 residues. J gave up 6 bases and V 10 bases, and 11 bases lay outside the gene matches. CDR1 is SGHTA and CDR2 is FQGNSA in the germline V gene. For the CDR3, the DNA is TGTGCCACCCGGGTTGGGAGGGAAGCCGGGGAGCTGTTTTTT. Its protein product is CATRVGREAGELFF.

In regard to this clone: This sample also contains other DNA sequences that code for the same CDR3. The chain employs TRBV9 and TRBJ2-7, with D possibly matching TRBD2 (6 bases). The CDR3 totals 15 residues. Per the germline V gene, CDR1 is SGDLS and CDR2 is YYNGEE. V lost 0 bases to trimming and J lost 0 bases, with 10 bases between them. In DNA form, the CDR3 reads TGTGCCAGCAGCGTAGCCGGCGGGGACTCCTACGAGCAGTACTTC. Its translation is CASSVAGGDSYEQYF.

This clone has only a few counts. The chain has TRBV6-6 and TRBJ1-2; weak D call: TRBD1 (6 bases). The CDR3 loop spans 13 amino acids. CDR1 is MNHNY, CDR2 SVGAGI, per germline (reference sequence). The V end lost 5 bases, the J end lost 6 bases, and 13 bases lay between the germline ends. The CDR3 DNA is TGTGCCAGCAGTCCTACAGGGAGTAATGGCTACACCTTC. Encoded protein: CASSPTGSNGYTF.

The CDR3 is CASGLWAGAHEQYF. CDR3 coding DNA: TGTGCCAGCGGACTATGGGCGGGAGCTCACGAGCAGTACTTC. The chain combines TRBV27 with TRBJ2-7; 7 bases are a match to TRBD2. Germline assignment: CDR1 MNHEY and CDR2 SMNVEV (reference sequence). The trim removed 8 bases at V and 5 bases at J, leaving 12 bases unmatched. This CDR3 is built from 14 residues.

This rearrangement joins TRBV29-1 to TRBJ2-2, with 10 bases that match TRBD2. The CDR3 covers 15 residues. The V gene's germline CDR1 is SQVTM and CDR2 ANQGSEA. With V trimmed by 6 bases and J by 3 bases, 7 bases remained unmatched. The CDR3 sequence is CSVRAGGPDTGELFF. The CDR3, as DNA: TGCAGCGTCCGAGCGGGAGGGCCGGACACCGGGGAGCTGTTTTTT.

The chain uses TRBV27 and TRBJ2-1; D might be TRBD1 (6 bases). This CDR3 is built from 11 residues. Germline V gene data show CDR1 as MNHEY and CDR2 as SMNVEV (reference sequence). Trimming pared 5 bases from V and 9 bases from J, leaving 8 bases between. The CDR3 reads CASSQGGEQFF. CDR3 nucleotide sequence: TGTGCCAGCAGTCAAGGGGGTGAGCAGTTCTTC.

V gene TRBV10-3 combines with J gene TRBJ2-1; 8 bases match TRBD1. This CDR3 is 16 amino acids long. V lost 0 bases, J lost 7 bases, and 8 bases stayed unmatched. Germline V lookup: CDR1 ENHRY, CDR2 SYGVKD. The CDR3 sequence: CAISESGQGALNEQFF. The CDR3 DNA follows: TGTGCCATCAGTGAGTCGGGCCAGGGGGCTTTAAATGAGCAGTTCTTC.

CDR3 amino acids: CASRRGGSHGAFF. Written as DNA, the CDR3 is TGTGCCAGCAGACGCGGGGGATCCCACGGAGCTTTCTTT. The chain has TRBV6-5 and TRBJ1-1; D perhaps matches TRBD1 (5 bases). The CDR3 has 13 residues. V was clipped by 6 bases and J by 10 bases, with 18 bases between them. The germline V gene has CDR1 MNHEY and CDR2 SVGAGI.

The V and J genes are TRBV18 and TRBJ2-1, with TRBD2 matching 7 bases. The CDR3 has 14 amino acids. After removal of 5 bases from V and 7 bases from J, the junction contained 8 bases not matched to a gene. CDR1 and CDR2 (germline): KGHSH, LQKENI. The CDR3 loop reads CASSREAGVNEQFF. CDR3 nucleotide sequence: TGTGCCAGCTCAAGGGAGGCGGGGGTAAATGAGCAGTTCTTC.

The V and J genes are TRBV30 and TRBJ2-3; 9 positions match TRBD2. The ends lost 0 bases at V and 4 bases at J; junction bases unmatched: 5. CDR1 GTSNPN and CDR2 SVGIG come from the germline V gene (reference sequence). This CDR3 has 15 residues. CDR3 sequence: CAWSVNAGGADTQYF. CDR3 bases: TGTGCCTGGAGTGTAAACGCGGGAGGGGCAGATACGCAGTATTTT. Full variable domain (remainder filled in from reference TRBV30 and TRBJ2-3): SQTIHQWPATLVQPVGSPLSLECTVEGTSNPNLYWYRQAAGRGLQLLFYSVGIGQISSEVPQNLSASRPQDRQFILSSKKLLLSDSGFYLCAWSVNAGGADTQYFGPGTRLTVL.

This clone was seen just once. The CDR3 region has the DNA TGCGCCAGCAGCGGGGCCGGGACAGGGGGAGAAAAACTGTTTTTT. Its protein is CASSGAGTGGEKLFF. The V call is TRBV5-1, the J call TRBJ1-4; 11 positions agree with TRBD1. Germline CDR1 and CDR2: SGHRS and YFSETQ. The CDR3 has 15 amino acids. The ends lost 4 bases at V and 8 bases at J; junction bases unmatched: 7.

The chain has TRBV11-3 and TRBJ1-1, with unresolved D. The ends were cut back, 4 bases at V and 0 bases at J, with 6 bases in the middle. This CDR3 is built from 13 residues. Germline CDR1 is SGHNT and CDR2 is YENEEA. The CDR3 region is CASSSGVNTEAFF. DNA of the CDR3: TGTGCCAGCAGCTCCGGGGTGAACACTGAAGCTTTCTTT.

The chain's CDR3 is CASSAWGQQEEKLFF. The DNA of the CDR3 is TGTGCCAGCAGTGCTTGGGGACAGCAAGAGGAAAAACTGTTTTTT. This rearrangement joins TRBV6-1 to TRBJ1-4; 7 bases are shared with TRBD1. J gave up 8 bases and V 4 bases, and 10 bases lay outside the gene matches. The CDR3 length is 15 residues. In germline, CDR1 is MNHNS, CDR2 SASEGT.

This sequence joins TRBV7-8 and TRBJ2-5, with D maybe TRBD1 (5 bases). Germline V CDR1 and CDR2: SGHVS, FQNEAQ. The CDR3 is 14 amino acids. Trimming shortened V by 0 bases and J by 5 bases, and 10 bases separated the two germline ends. CDR3 nucleotide sequence: TGTGCCAGCAGCTTAGCGCCAGGGTGGGAGACCCAGTACTTC. It yields the protein CASSLAPGWETQYF.

This clone was seen only once. The chain uses TRBV18 and TRBJ2-1; D ambiguous. This CDR3 has 14 amino acids. Between the trimmed V and J ends, which lost 3 bases and 7 bases, there was a span of 13 bases. The germline gives CDR1 KGHSH, CDR2 LQKENI. The CDR3 DNA follows: TGTGCCAGCTCACCTCGTGGTAGCAAAAATGAGCAGTTCTTC. Its protein product is CASSPRGSKNEQFF.

The chain links TRBV19 to TRBJ1-2; 8 bases line up with TRBD1. The germline gives CDR1 LNHDA, CDR2 SQIVND (reference sequence). V lost 6 bases to trimming and J lost 3 bases; unmatched junction nucleotides: 3. The CDR3 runs to 13 residues. The CDR3 loop is CASRAGGDYGYTF. Here the CDR3 DNA reads TGTGCCAGTAGGGCAGGGGGCGACTATGGCTACACCTTC.

The rearrangement uses TRBV19 and TRBJ2-2, with 7 bases fitting TRBD1. This CDR3 has 16 residues. CDR1 LNHDA and CDR2 SQIVND come from the germline V gene (reference sequence). Unmatched junction bases numbered 7, after V lost 2 bases and J lost 4 bases. The CDR3 nucleotides read TGTGCCAGTAGTATATTCCAGGGGGTAGGCACCGGGGAGCTGTTTTTT. The encoded protein is CASSIFQGVGTGELFF.